Described below is a single TCR beta chain sequence and its context. The data were produced by immunoSEQ multiplex PCR, yet TCRdb's version contains in-frame clones alone and is incomplete. The table lists more than 200,000 clones, 80% to 90% of them singletons, with 2% to 3% in the top ten. The sample comes from a study of blood T cell repertoires in COVID-19. The Seattle patients, enrolled during active infection, were followed longitudinally. Input material: peripheral blood. The receptor was derived from a man younger than 40 with COVID-19, enrolled during active disease.

The CDR3 sequence is CASSPETQLSDTQYF. CDR3 coding DNA: TGTGCCAGCAGCCCCGAGACACAATTATCAGATACGCAGTATTTT. The chain has TRBV7-2 and TRBJ2-3; D uncertain. CDR3 length: 15 residues. V was trimmed by 5 bases and J by 4 bases, leaving 16 bases between them. The germline CDR1 and CDR2 sequences are SGHTA and FQGNSA. Combining the CDR3 with reference TRBV7-2 and TRBJ2-3 gives the whole variable domain GAGVSQSPSNKVTEKGKDVELRCDPISGHTALYWYRQSLGQGLEFLIYFQGNSAPDKSGLPSDRFSAERTGGSVSTLTIQRTQQEDSAVYLCASSPETQLSDTQYFGPGTRLTVL.